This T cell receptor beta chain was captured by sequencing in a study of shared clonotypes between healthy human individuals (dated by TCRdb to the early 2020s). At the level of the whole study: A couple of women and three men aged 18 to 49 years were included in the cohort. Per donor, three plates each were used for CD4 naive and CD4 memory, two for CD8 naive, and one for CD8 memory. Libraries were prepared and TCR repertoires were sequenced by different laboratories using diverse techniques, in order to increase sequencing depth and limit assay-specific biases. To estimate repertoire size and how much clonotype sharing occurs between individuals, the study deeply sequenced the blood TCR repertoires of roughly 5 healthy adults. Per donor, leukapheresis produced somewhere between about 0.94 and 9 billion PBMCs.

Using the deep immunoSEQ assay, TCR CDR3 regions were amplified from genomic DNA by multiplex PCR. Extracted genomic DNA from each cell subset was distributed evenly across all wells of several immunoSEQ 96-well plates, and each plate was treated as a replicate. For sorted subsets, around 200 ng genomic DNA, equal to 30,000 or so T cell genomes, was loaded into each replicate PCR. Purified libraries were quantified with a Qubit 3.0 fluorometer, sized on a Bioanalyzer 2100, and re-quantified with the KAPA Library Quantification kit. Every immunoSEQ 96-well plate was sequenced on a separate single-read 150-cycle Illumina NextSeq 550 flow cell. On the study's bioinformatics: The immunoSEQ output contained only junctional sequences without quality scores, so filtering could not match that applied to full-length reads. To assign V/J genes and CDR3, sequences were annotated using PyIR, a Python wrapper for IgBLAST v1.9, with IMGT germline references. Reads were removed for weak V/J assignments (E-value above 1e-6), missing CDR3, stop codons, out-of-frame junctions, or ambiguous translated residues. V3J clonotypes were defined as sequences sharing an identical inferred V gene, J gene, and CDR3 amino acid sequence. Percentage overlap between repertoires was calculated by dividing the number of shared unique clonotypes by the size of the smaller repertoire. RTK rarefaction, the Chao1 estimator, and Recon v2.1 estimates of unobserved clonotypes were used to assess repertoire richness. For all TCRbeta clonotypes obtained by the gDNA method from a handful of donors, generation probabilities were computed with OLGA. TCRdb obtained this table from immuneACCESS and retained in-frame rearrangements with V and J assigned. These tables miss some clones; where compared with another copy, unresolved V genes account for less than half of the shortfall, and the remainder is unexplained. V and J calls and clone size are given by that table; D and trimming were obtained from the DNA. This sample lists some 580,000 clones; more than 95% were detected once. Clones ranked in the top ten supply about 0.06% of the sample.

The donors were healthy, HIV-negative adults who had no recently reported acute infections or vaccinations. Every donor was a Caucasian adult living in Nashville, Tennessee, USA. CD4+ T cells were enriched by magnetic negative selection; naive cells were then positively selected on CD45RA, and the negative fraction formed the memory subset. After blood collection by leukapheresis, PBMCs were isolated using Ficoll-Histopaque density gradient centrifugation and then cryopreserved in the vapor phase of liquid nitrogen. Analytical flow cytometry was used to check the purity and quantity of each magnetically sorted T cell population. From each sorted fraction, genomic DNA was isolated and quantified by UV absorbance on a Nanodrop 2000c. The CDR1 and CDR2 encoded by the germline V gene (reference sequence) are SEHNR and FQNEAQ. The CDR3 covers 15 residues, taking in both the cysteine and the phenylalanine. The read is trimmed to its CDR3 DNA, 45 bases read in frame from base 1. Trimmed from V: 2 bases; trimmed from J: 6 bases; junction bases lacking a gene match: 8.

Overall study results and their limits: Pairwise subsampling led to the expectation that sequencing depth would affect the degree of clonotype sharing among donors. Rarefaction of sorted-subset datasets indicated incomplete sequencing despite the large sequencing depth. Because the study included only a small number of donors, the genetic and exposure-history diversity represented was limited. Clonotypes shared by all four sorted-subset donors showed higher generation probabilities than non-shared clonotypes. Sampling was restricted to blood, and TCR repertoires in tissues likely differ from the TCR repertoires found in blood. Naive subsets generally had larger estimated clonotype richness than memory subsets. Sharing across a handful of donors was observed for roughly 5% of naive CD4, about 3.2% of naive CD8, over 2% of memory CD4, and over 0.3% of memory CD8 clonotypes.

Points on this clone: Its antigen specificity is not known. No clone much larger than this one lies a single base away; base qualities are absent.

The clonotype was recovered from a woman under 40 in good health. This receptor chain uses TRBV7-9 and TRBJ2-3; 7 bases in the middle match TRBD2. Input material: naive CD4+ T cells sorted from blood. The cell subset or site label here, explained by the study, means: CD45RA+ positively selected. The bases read TGTGCCAGCAGCTTAAGGGCGGGAGTATCGGATACGCAGTATTTT. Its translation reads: CASSLRAGVSDTQYF.